This T cell receptor (beta chain) came from a study of blood T cell repertoires in COVID-19. Study details: PBMCs, B-cell-depleted T cells, or T cells provided the cDNA or gDNA that made up the material.

This CDR3 region has 13 residues. Trimming shortened V by 6 bases and J by 10 bases, and 15 bases separated the two germline ends. Germline V CDR1 and CDR2: MDHEN, SYDVKM. As handled by the study authors: How many nucleated cells were present was estimated from reference gene primer amplification. Some clones are missing from TCRdb's copy, which holds only in-frame ones; the method was immunoSEQ multiplex PCR. Clone size and the V and J calls come from that table; the DNA yielded D and trimming. The sample includes some 150,000 clones, roughly 85% of them seen just once. Symptom resolution, clearance, or two negative PCRs marked the recovered donors of Cohort 3.

Specimen: PBMCs or T cells enriched from blood (not recorded which). The V call is TRBV28, the J call TRBJ2-2; D is ambiguous. The sequence derives from a woman aged 50 to 65 who had recovered from COVID-19. The CDR3, as DNA: TGTGCCAGCAGCCCCGACACCCTGGAGGAGCTGTTTTTT. Translated: CASSPDTLEELFF.